This T cell receptor (beta chain) comes out of a study of shared T cell receptors in the human thymus. Looked up from germline, CDR1 is SEHNR and CDR2 is FQNEAQ (reference sequence). The CDR3 loop spans 17 amino acids. Trimming stripped 4 bases from V and 4 bases from J, with 22 bases between. Produced via immunoSEQ multiplex PCR; TCRdb's table is partial and in-frame only. The sample has almost 550,000 clones; around 78% are singletons. Another study also made use of these data, one on human thymus T cells. That report adds: Thymic samples were excised during corrective heart operations.

This chain links TRBV7-9 with TRBJ2-5; D call uncertain. The TCR comes from a boy under two years old with a congenital heart defect. The sample was thymocytes. The CDR3 here is CASSSLHIGSPGETQYF. CDR3 coding DNA: TGTGCCAGCAGCTCTCTACACATCGGGTCCCCGGGAGAGACCCAGTACTTC. Drawing the rest from reference TRBV7-9 and TRBJ2-5, the complete variable domain is DTGVSQNPRHKITKRGQNVTFRCDPISEHNRLYWYRQTLGQGPEFLTYFQNEAQLEKSRLLSDRFSAERPKGSFSTLEIQRTEQGDSAMYLCASSSLHIGSPGETQYFGPGTRLLVL.